Below are 27 T cell receptor beta chains sequenced from a single sample in a study of identical twins. TCRdb redid the calling of the 5' RACE reads with MiXCR, one entry per CDR3 protein. The sample has hundreds of thousands of distinct CDR3 sequences; 8.6% are singletons. This sample also appeared in a second study, on yellow fever vaccine responses in identical twins.

Sequenced: PBMCs. These receptors originate from a woman aged 18-30 years in good health.

This clonotype was counted a few times. The DNA of the CDR3 is TGCGCCAGCAGCAGGGATAGCGGGGGCTCCTACGAGCAGTACTTC. It is translated as CASSRDSGGSYEQYF. This chain links TRBV4-3 with TRBJ2-7, with TRBD2 identical over 9 bases. Unmatched junction bases numbered 5, after V lost 5 bases and J lost 0 bases. Germline V gene sequence: CDR1 LGHNA, CDR2 YSLEER. The CDR3 loop spans 15 amino acids.

The gene calls are TRBV6-1 and TRBJ2-7; D may be TRBD1 (6 bases). The CDR3 contains 19 residues. Germline V gene lookup returns CDR1 MNHNS and CDR2 SASEGT. Between the trimmed V and J ends, which lost 5 bases and 9 bases, there was a span of 35 bases. CDR3 protein: CASSTTGQIPPYLREGQYF. The CDR3 DNA reads TGTGCCAGCAGTACCACCGGACAGATCCCTCCATATTTACGAGAGGGGCAGTACTTC.

The chain has TRBV12-3 or TRBV12-4 and TRBJ1-2, with a tentative D call TRBD1 (5 bases). Trimming shortened V by 3 bases and J by 7 bases, and 15 bases separated the two germline ends. This CDR3 comprises 14 residues. CDR3 DNA: TGTGCCAGCAGTTTTGGCCTCCAGGGAGGTGGCTACACCTTC. Translating it yields CASSFGLQGGGYTF.

The chain links TRBV28 to TRBJ2-5, with 7 nucleotides matching TRBD1. Germline CDR1 and CDR2: MDHEN and SYDVKM. There are 15 residues in the CDR3. Trimming removed 4 bases from V and 2 bases from J; junction bases left unmatched: 7. This chain's CDR3 is CASSSWTGPQETQYF. The CDR3 DNA reads TGTGCCAGCAGTTCGTGGACAGGACCACAAGAGACCCAGTACTTC. The complete variable domain, with remaining parts taken from reference TRBV28 and TRBJ2-5, reads DVKVTQSSRYLVKRTGEKVFLECVQDMDHENMFWYRQDPGLGLRLIYFSYDVKMKEKGDIPEGYSVSREKKERFSLILESASTNQTSMYLCASSSWTGPQETQYFGPGTRLLVL.

This clonotype was seen repeatedly, ten times or more. V is TRBV29-1 and J is TRBJ2-1; 7 positions match TRBD1. Germline trimming cut 7 bases from V and 4 bases from J; bases unmatched to any gene: 10. CDR3 length equals 14 residues. The V gene's germline CDR1 is SQVTM and CDR2 ANQGSEA. This chain's CDR3 is CSESTGLSYNEQFF. CDR3 coding DNA: TGCAGCGAATCGACAGGGCTGTCATACAATGAGCAGTTCTTC.

This clonotype was counted between two and nine times. The rearrangement joins TRBV7-9 to TRBJ1-3; D is unclear. In germline, CDR1 is SEHNR, CDR2 FQNEAQ (reference sequence). CDR3 length: 16 amino acids. V gave up 5 bases and J gave up 0 bases, with 14 bases separating them. CDR3 bases: TGTGCCAGCAGCGGTATAGACACCCGCTCTGGAAACACCATATATTTT. This gives the protein CASSGIDTRSGNTIYF.

This clonotype has a handful of counts. The chain links TRBV4-1 to TRBJ2-3, with 7 bases lining up with TRBD2. CDR1 MGHRA and CDR2 YSYEKL come from the germline V gene. There are 16 residues in the CDR3. V was clipped by 1 base and J by 1 base; unmatched bases: 5. The CDR3, as DNA: TGCGCCAGCAGCCAAGTAGGGCGGGAGCGCACAGATACGCAGTATTTT. Translation: CASSQVGRERTDTQYF.

This clonotype was seen at least ten times. The J gene is TRBJ2-1, the V gene TRBV12-3 or TRBV12-4; 7 nucleotides align to TRBD2. This CDR3 has 14 amino acids. Trimming cost V 4 bases and J 8 bases; bases outside gene matches: 8. The chain's CDR3 is CASSYPTSTHEQFF. CDR3 nucleotide sequence: TGTGCCAGCAGTTACCCGACTAGCACCCATGAGCAGTTCTTC.

This clonotype appeared once. The rearrangement uses TRBV19 and TRBJ2-1; TRBD2 is a possible D gene (6 bases). Germline V CDR1 and CDR2: LNHDA, SQIVND (reference sequence). The CDR3 sequence is 14 residues long. Between the trimmed V and J ends, which lost 8 bases and 7 bases, there was a span of 18 bases. The CDR3 DNA reads TGTGCCAGTGGGCCTCGCCAGGGAGGTAATGAGCAGTTCTTC. Its translation is CASGPRQGGNEQFF.

This clonotype showed up just a few times. The rearrangement uses TRBV15 and TRBJ1-5; 9 bases line up with TRBD1. Looked up from germline, CDR1 is LNHNV and CDR2 is YYDKDF (reference sequence). The CDR3 is 15 residues long. V lost 3 bases and J lost 5; bases outside the gene matches: 5. The CDR3 region is CATSRTGGWDQPQHF. The CDR3, as DNA: TGTGCCACCAGCAGGACAGGGGGATGGGATCAGCCCCAGCATTTT. The whole variable domain, remainder taken from reference TRBV15 and TRBJ1-5, is DAMVIQNPRYQVTQFGKPVTLSCSQTLNHNVMYWYQQKSSQAPKLLFHYYDKDFNNEADTPDNFQSRRPNTSFCFLDIRSPGLGDTAMYLCATSRTGGWDQPQHFGDGTRLSIL.

This clonotype was seen more than once but under ten times. V usage is TRBV25-1 and J usage is TRBJ2-5; 8 bases line up with TRBD1. J lost 6 bases, V lost 4 bases, and 4 bases had no gene match. The germline V gene encodes CDR1 MGHDK and CDR2 SYGVNS. The CDR3 is 13 amino acids. DNA for the CDR3: TGTGCCAGCAGTGCGAGACAGGGGAAGACCCAGTACTTC. This translates into CASSARQGKTQYF.

J is TRBJ2-2 and V is TRBV5-6, with D possibly being TRBD1 (6 bases). Germline V gene sequence: CDR1 SGHDT, CDR2 YYEEEE. The CDR3 contains 12 residues. V was cut by 6 bases and J by 8 bases, with 11 bases left in between. CDR3 amino acids: CASKTGPGELFF. The DNA of the CDR3 is TGTGCCAGCAAGACAGGTCCGGGGGAGCTGTTTTTT.

This clonotype has just a few counts. The chain combines TRBV4-2 with TRBJ2-1; 7 bases are a match to TRBD2. J was trimmed by 4 bases and V by 4 bases; bases with no gene match: 7. CDR1 LGHNA and CDR2 YNFKEQ come from the germline V gene. The CDR3 runs to 15 residues. CDR3 nucleotide sequence: TGTGCCAGCAGCCCGTATGGGGGGGAATACAATGAGCAGTTCTTC. Protein: CASSPYGGEYNEQFF.

This chain connects TRBV5-4 to TRBJ1-6; 10 nucleotides agree with TRBD1. Germline CDR1 is SGHNT and CDR2 is YYREEE (reference sequence). The CDR3 totals 15 residues. The junction had 8 bases not matched to a gene; V was cut back by 2 bases and J by 12 bases. CDR3 nucleotides: TGTGCCAGCAGCTTAGTCGGACAGGGGGAACGACCCCTCCACTTT. Its protein product is CASSLVGQGERPLHF.

The sample holds many counts of this clonotype. CDR3 in DNA: TGTGCCAGCAGCTCTTACCCGAAGCTGGGACACCCGGCTCTAAGGTACTTC. It codes for CASSSYPKLGHPALRYF. The gene calls are TRBV7-8 and TRBJ2-7, with D perhaps TRBD1 (6 bases). Germline assignment: CDR1 SGHVS and CDR2 FQNEAQ. CDR3 length equals 17 residues. The ends were cut back, 4 bases at V and 12 bases at J, with 31 bases in the middle.

The rearrangement uses TRBV11-2 and TRBJ1-4; 10 bases fit TRBD1. With V trimmed by 5 bases and J by 9 bases, 6 bases remained unmatched. The germline V gene has CDR1 SGHAT and CDR2 FQNNGV. This CDR3 region has 14 residues. In DNA, the CDR3 is TGTGCCAGCAGCGCCGGGACAGGGGCGAAAAAACTGTTTTTT. This codes for CASSAGTGAKKLFF.

The gene calls are TRBV7-9 and TRBJ1-5; D is ambiguous. The CDR3 covers 14 residues. V was shortened by 4 bases and J by 3 bases, with 10 bases between the two germline ends. Germline lookup yields CDR1 SEHNR and CDR2 FQNEAQ (reference sequence). The CDR3 DNA sequence: TGTGCCAGCAGCTCCTCAGCAGACAATCAGCCCCAGCATTTT. It specifies CASSSSADNQPQHF. Looking up the rest from reference TRBV7-9 and TRBJ1-5 gives the full variable domain: DTGVSQNPRHKITKRGQNVTFRCDPISEHNRLYWYRQTLGQGPEFLTYFQNEAQLEKSRLLSDRFSAERPKGSFSTLEIQRTEQGDSAMYLCASSSSADNQPQHFGDGTRLSIL.

There are many counts of this clonotype. The rearrangement joins TRBV12-3 or TRBV12-4 to TRBJ1-6; 7 bases agree with TRBD1. The trim removed 5 bases at V and 5 bases at J, leaving 6 bases unmatched. The CDR3 spans 15 residues. CDR3 sequence reads: CASSPPGQNNSPLHF. The CDR3 DNA reads TGTGCCAGCAGTCCCCCGGGACAGAATAATTCACCCCTCCACTTT.

This clonotype came up many times. This sequence joins TRBV10-2 and TRBJ1-2; no clear D gene. The ends were cut back, 0 bases at V and 5 bases at J, with 7 bases in the middle. CDR3 length: 13 amino acids. Germline V gives CDR1 WSHSY, CDR2 SAAADI. The CDR3 bases are TGCGCCAGCAGTGAGTCGACGGGATATGGCTACACCTTC. Its translation is CASSESTGYGYTF.

In its sample, this clonotype was seen a few times. This chain links TRBV24-1 with TRBJ2-2; D is perhaps TRBD1 (6 bases). CDR1 is KGHDR and CDR2 is SFDVKD in the germline V gene. The length of the CDR3 is 15 residues. Trimming shortened V by 4 bases and J by 1 base, and 9 bases separated the two germline ends. As DNA, the CDR3 is TGTGCCACCAGTGACCCGGACAGGAACACCGGGGAGCTGTTTTTT. This gives the protein CATSDPDRNTGELFF.

This clonotype was counted between two and nine times. The genes are TRBV29-1 and TRBJ2-7; 11 bases map to TRBD2. This CDR3 comprises 16 residues. V lost 1 base to trimming and J lost 2 bases; unmatched junction nucleotides: 7. The germline V gene has CDR1 SQVTM and CDR2 ANQGSEA. The CDR3 here is CSVEVGGSGGAYEQYF. CDR3 nucleotides: TGCAGCGTTGAAGTCGGAGGTAGCGGGGGGGCCTACGAGCAGTACTTC.

This clonotype was found many times. The chain combines TRBV4-2 with TRBJ2-3, with 9 bases lining up with TRBD1. Per germline, CDR1 LGHNA and CDR2 YNFKEQ. Losses at the gene ends were 1 base for V and 2 bases for J; bases not matched to a gene: 7. The CDR3 is made up of 17 amino acids. In nucleotides, the CDR3 is TGTGCCAGCAGCCAAGCGACCGGGACAGGGCACACAGATACGCAGTATTTT. Residues: CASSQATGTGHTDTQYF.

The chain links TRBV5-5 to TRBJ1-5; D possibly corresponds to TRBD1 (5 bases). V was cut by 6 bases and J by 1 base, with 14 bases left in between. Germline CDR1 is SGHKS and CDR2 is YYEKEE (reference sequence). The CDR3 runs to 15 residues. The CDR3 protein is CASTPGGSSNQPQHF. The CDR3 DNA follows: TGTGCCAGCACCCCCGGGGGGTCAAGCAATCAGCCCCAGCATTTT.

This clonotype was picked up many times. The J gene is TRBJ2-1, the V gene TRBV28; D unresolved. The CDR3 extends over 14 amino acids. Germline CDR1 is MDHEN and CDR2 is SYDVKM. Deletions cut 1 base from V and 4 bases from J, with 8 bases between. CDR3 DNA sequence: TGTGCCAGCAGTTTATTCGAAGGGTACAATGAGCAGTTCTTC. Translated, it gives CASSLFEGYNEQFF.

A few counts support this clonotype. This chain joins TRBV27 and TRBJ2-2; 10 bases map to TRBD1. The CDR3 consists of 20 residues. Looked up from germline, CDR1 is MNHEY and CDR2 is SMNVEV (reference sequence). V lost 6 bases and J lost 5; bases outside the gene matches: 21. CDR3 sequence (DNA): TGTGCCAGCAGACTTACGCCCGGGACAGGGGCCCTTGCGGGTACCGGGGAGCTGTTTTTT. It encodes CASRLTPGTGALAGTGELFF.

This clonotype has more than one count but fewer than ten. The chain couples TRBV5-1 to TRBJ2-7, with 10 bases matching TRBD1. CDR1 and CDR2 (germline): SGHRS, YFSETQ. This CDR3 is built from 17 residues. J was trimmed by 3 bases and V by 5 bases; bases with no gene match: 14. Here the CDR3 DNA reads TGCGCCAGCAGAGAATTACCCGGGACAGGGGCCAACTACGAGCAGTACTTC. This encodes CASRELPGTGANYEQYF.

The chain employs TRBV29-1 and TRBJ2-2, with D unclear. The CDR3 runs to 14 residues. Trimming took off 1 base at V and 6 bases at J, with 12 bases between the two ends. CDR1 and CDR2 from the germline V gene are SQVTM and ANQGSEA. In DNA form, the CDR3 reads TGCAGCGTTGAAGGCCTAGGGTGGGCCGGGGAGCTGTTTTTT. This translates into CSVEGLGWAGELFF.